These 15 T cell receptor beta chains were all obtained from the same sample, sequenced in a study of blood T cell repertoires in COVID-19 (dated by TCRdb to the early 2020s). Libraries were made using the immunoSEQ multiplex PCR assay. In TCRdb, the immuneACCESS table is reduced to in-frame sequences with V and J assigned. These tables do not hold every clone; where another copy was compared, an unresolved V gene accounts for under half, and the others remain unexplained. Recorded for this sample are around 140,000 clones; 81% of them occurred a single time. The top ten clonotypes cover about 7.5% of the sample. Sample: peripheral blood. Receptors originate from a human donor in a cohort sampled during active COVID-19.

This chain joins TRBV28 and TRBJ1-1; no reliable D call. Trimming took 8 bases from V and 4 from J, leaving 17 bases between them. The CDR3 loop spans 14 amino acids. CDR1 and CDR2 from the germline V gene are MDHEN and SYDVKM. This chain's CDR3 is CASLSEGRSTEAFF. The CDR3 coding sequence is TGTGCCAGCCTAAGCGAGGGCAGGAGCACTGAAGCTTTCTTT.

This clone is a singleton in its sample. DNA for the CDR3: TGTGCCAGCAGTCCAGCTGACAGGGGGCGAGGCAATCAGCCCCAGCATTTT. Encoded protein: CASSPADRGRGNQPQHF. V usage is TRBV6-6 and J usage is TRBJ1-5; 10 bases agree with TRBD1. The CDR3 has 17 residues. From germline, CDR1 is MNHNY and CDR2 SVGAGI (reference sequence). After removal of 5 bases from V and 2 bases from J, the junction contained 9 bases not matched to a gene.

This clone has just one count. The chain has TRBV15 and TRBJ2-7; D gene unclear. Deletions cut 2 bases from V and 5 bases from J, with 7 bases between. This CDR3 has 12 residues. Germline-derived CDR1 and CDR2 are LNHNV and YYDKDF (reference sequence). The CDR3 region is CATSRYLNEQYF. DNA of the CDR3: TGTGCCACCAGCAGATACTTAAACGAGCAGTACTTC.

This chain connects TRBV6-6 to TRBJ1-2; unclear D gene. The V gene lost 5 bases and the J gene lost 2 bases, with 21 bases spanning the gap. CDR1 MNHNY and CDR2 SVGAGI come from the germline V gene (reference sequence). The CDR3 covers 17 residues. The CDR3 DNA sequence: TGTGCCAGCAGTCCCCAACCCGAAACTAACGCCAACTATGGCTACACCTTC. Residues: CASSPQPETNANYGYTF.

This chain uses TRBV27 with TRBJ2-1, with 8 nucleotides matching TRBD2. This CDR3 is 16 amino acids long. Germline lookup yields CDR1 MNHEY and CDR2 SMNVEV (reference sequence). With 7 bases clipped from V and 8 bases from J, the junction kept 16 bases outside the gene matches. The CDR3 loop is CASIRSGTSNLHEQFF. The CDR3 DNA sequence: TGTGCCAGCATCCGCTCCGGGACTAGTAATTTACATGAGCAGTTCTTC.

This chain links TRBV5-1 with TRBJ2-7; 11 nucleotides agree with TRBD2. This CDR3 has 15 residues. Trimming at V came to 6 bases and at J to 3 bases, leaving 8 bases not matched to a gene. The V gene's germline CDR1 is SGHRS and CDR2 YFSETQ. CDR3 amino acids: CASTNAGLADYEQYF. The CDR3 DNA is TGCGCCAGCACCAACGCGGGACTAGCGGACTACGAGCAGTACTTC.

The chain uses TRBV6-6 and TRBJ2-3, with a weak D call TRBD1 (5 bases). V shed 7 bases and J shed 0 bases, with 11 bases lying between them. The CDR3 totals 14 residues. Germline CDR1 and CDR2: MNHNY and SVGAGI (reference sequence). CDR3 loop: CASTATVSTDTQYF. The CDR3 nucleotides are TGTGCCAGCACCGCGACAGTAAGCACAGATACGCAGTATTTT.

J is TRBJ1-4 and V is TRBV7-6; D might be TRBD1 (5 bases). The CDR3 is 17 residues long. V gave up 4 bases and J gave up 8 bases, with 23 bases separating them. Germline V gene sequence: CDR1 SGHVS, CDR2 FNYEAQ. For the CDR3, the DNA is TGTGCCAGCAGCTCCCACCCGAGGACACTAATGGGGGAAAAACTGTTTTTT. It specifies CASSSHPRTLMGEKLFF.

V and J are TRBV9 and TRBJ1-2; TRBD1 is a possible D gene (5 bases). Per the germline V gene, CDR1 is SGDLS and CDR2 is YYNGEE. V lost 4 bases and J lost 2, with 18 bases in between. The CDR3 has 16 residues. CDR3 protein: CASSPGGAGRNYGYTF. The CDR3 coding sequence is TGTGCCAGCAGCCCGGGAGGGGCAGGGCGGAACTATGGCTACACCTTC.

This clone has more than one count but fewer than ten. The gene calls are TRBV3-1 (or the pseudogene TRBV3-2) and TRBJ2-7, with D maybe TRBD1 (5 bases). This CDR3 is 17 amino acids long. CDR1 is LGHDT and CDR2 is YNNKEL in the germline V gene (reference sequence). Trimming stripped 0 bases from V and 3 bases from J, with 18 bases between. The CDR3 is CASSQDRVGLGDYEQYF. Written as DNA, the CDR3 is TGTGCCAGCAGCCAAGATAGAGTGGGGCTAGGCGACTACGAGCAGTACTTC.

The rearrangement uses TRBV5-4 and TRBJ1-2; unclear D gene. V lost 0 bases to trimming and J lost 1 base, with 10 bases between them. Germline assignment: CDR1 SGHNT and CDR2 YYREEE (reference sequence). This CDR3 has 15 amino acids. CDR3 bases: TGTGCCAGCAGCTTGGGAGCGGGCCTTAACTATGGCTACACCTTC. This translates into CASSLGAGLNYGYTF.

The chain combines TRBV28 with TRBJ2-3; 10 bases match TRBD2. The J segment lost 4 bases and the V segment lost 6 bases, leaving 13 bases of the junction unmatched. Germline CDR1 and CDR2: MDHEN and SYDVKM. This CDR3 is 17 amino acids long. The CDR3 reads CASSPPLLAGSADTQYF. The CDR3 coding sequence is TGTGCCAGCAGCCCTCCCCTACTAGCGGGGTCCGCAGATACGCAGTATTTT. Variable domain in full (rest from reference TRBV28 and TRBJ2-3): DVKVTQSSRYLVKRTGEKVFLECVQDMDHENMFWYRQDPGLGLRLIYFSYDVKMKEKGDIPEGYSVSREKKERFSLILESASTNQTSMYLCASSPPLLAGSADTQYFGPGTRLTVL.

This clone was observed once. The chain has TRBV19 and TRBJ2-6, with 8 nucleotides matching TRBD1. The CDR3 covers 21 residues. Germline assignment: CDR1 LNHDA and CDR2 SQIVND (reference sequence). Germline trimming cut 2 bases from V and 0 bases from J; bases unmatched to any gene: 15. The CDR3, as DNA: TGTGCCAGTAGTATAATCTTGGGTGGTGGGACAGGCCGCTCTGGGGCCAACGTCCTGACTTTC. Residues: CASSIILGGGTGRSGANVLTF.

V gene TRBV11-2 combines with J gene TRBJ1-2; 9 bases fit TRBD1. The J segment lost 7 bases and the V segment lost 4 bases, leaving 1 base of the junction unmatched. In germline, CDR1 is SGHAT, CDR2 FQNNGV. CDR3 length: 12 amino acids. The CDR3 sequence: CASSSDRGGYTF. The CDR3 DNA follows: TGTGCCAGCAGCTCGGACAGGGGTGGCTACACCTTC.

Remarks on this clone: This specimen includes other DNA sequences encoding the same CDR3. V is TRBV18 and J is TRBJ1-1; the D gene is possibly TRBD1 (5 bases). The germline V and J ends were trimmed by 3 bases and 1 base, with 6 bases remaining between them. The germline V gene encodes CDR1 KGHSH and CDR2 LQKENI. The CDR3 is 13 amino acids. CDR3 in DNA: TGTGCCAGCTCACCTCAGGGGAACACTGAAGCTTTCTTT. Amino acids: CASSPQGNTEAFF.